This T cell receptor (beta chain) was profiled in a study of T cell responses to AZD1222 COVID-19 vaccine. Study conclusions and caveats: It should be noted that donors were predominantly white British and more often female, and clonal diversity was possibly underestimated.

Germline V CDR1 and CDR2: ENHRY, SYGVKD. The CDR3 is 16 residues long. Trimming at V came to 4 bases and at J to 6 bases, leaving 14 bases not matched to a gene. Note on this clone: The antigen remains undetermined.

Generated by immunoSEQ multiplex PCR, the TCRdb table keeps only in-frame clones and is missing some. Of about 120,000 clones listed, around 83% are singletons. The chain links TRBV10-3 to TRBJ2-7, with 8 bases fitting TRBD2. The TCR originated in an adult who received the AZD1222 COVID-19 vaccine. Sample: peripheral blood, taken 28 days after the second AZD1222 dose. CDR3 bases: TGTGCCATCAGTGGGGGTACGCGGGGGGCTATGGCCGAGCAGTACTTC. Protein sequence: CAISGGTRGAMAEQYF.